These 7 T cell receptor beta chains share one sample of origin, sequenced in a study of T cell repertoires in cytomegalovirus infection. One entry per CDR3 protein, called by TCRdb with MiXCR from the reads. The table includes roughly 230,000 distinct CDR3 sequences, about a sixth detected once. Sequenced input: CD8+ T cells from PBMCs. These receptors came from a human donor in good health (CMV status not recorded). Some clones in this sample may be carry-over from other donors' samples.

V gene TRBV20-1 combines with J gene TRBJ2-2; D gene ambiguous. CDR3 length: 12 residues. Trimming removed 0 bases from V and 5 bases from J, with 4 bases in between. Looked up from germline, CDR1 is DFQATT and CDR2 is SNEGSKA (reference sequence). The CDR3 DNA follows: TGCAGTGCTAGAGATGGAACCGGGGAGCTGTTTTTT. Translated: CSARDGTGELFF.

This clonotype was counted a few times. The V call is TRBV9, the J call TRBJ1-3, with TRBD1 matching 7 bases. This CDR3 region has 12 residues. The V segment lost 8 bases and the J segment 2 bases; nucleotides outside the gene matches: 1. Germline CDR1 is SGDLS and CDR2 is YYNGEE. CDR3 bases: TGTGCCAGTCAGGGGGCTGGAAACACCATATATTTT. This translates into CASQGAGNTIYF.

There are a few counts of this clonotype. The chain uses TRBV5-6 and TRBJ1-5; D call uncertain. There are 14 residues in the CDR3. V was clipped by 1 base and J by 4 bases, with 9 bases between them. Germline V CDR1 and CDR2: SGHDT, YYEEEE. The CDR3 DNA reads as TGTGCCAGCAGCTTGTTTCCACCAAATCAGCCCCAGCATTTT. This translates into CASSLFPPNQPQHF.

The table lists this clonotype with a few counts. The chain links TRBV29-1 to TRBJ2-5; 9 bases line up with TRBD2. The CDR3 loop spans 19 amino acids. J was trimmed by 4 bases and V by 0 bases; bases with no gene match: 18. From germline, CDR1 is SQVTM and CDR2 ANQGSEA. This CDR3 is CSVEDLGLAGGPVIETQYF. The CDR3 DNA reads as TGCAGCGTTGAAGATCTTGGGCTCGCGGGGGGGCCCGTTATAGAGACCCAGTACTTC.

This clonotype appeared a few times. The gene calls are TRBV4-2 and TRBJ1-1; no clear D gene. The CDR3 is 14 residues long. Germline CDR1 is LGHNA and CDR2 is YNFKEQ. V was cut by 1 base and J by 6 bases, with 12 bases left in between. The CDR3 DNA follows: TGTGCCAGCAGCCAAGGAGCAGGTACATCTGAAGCTTTCTTT. It translates to CASSQGAGTSEAFF.

This clonotype was detected a few times. V usage is TRBV6-1 and J usage is TRBJ2-7; TRBD1 might be the D (5 bases). The CDR3 contains 12 residues. Germline assignment: CDR1 MNHNS and CDR2 SASEGT. The germline V and J ends were trimmed by 5 bases and 3 bases, with 8 bases remaining between them. DNA of the CDR3: TGTGCCAGCAGTCAAGACAGCTACGAGCAGTACTTC. This codes for CASSQDSYEQYF.

Only a few counts were recorded for this clonotype. The rearrangement links TRBV4-2 to TRBJ2-7; 10 bases agree with TRBD1. The junction had 9 bases not matched to a gene; V was cut back by 4 bases and J by 3 bases. This CDR3 has 16 amino acids. Per the germline V gene, CDR1 is LGHNA and CDR2 is YNFKEQ. The chain's CDR3 is CASSPYAGTGDYEQYF. For the CDR3, the DNA is TGTGCCAGCAGCCCGTACGCCGGGACAGGGGACTACGAGCAGTACTTC.